The 30 T cell receptor beta chains reported below all come from one sample, sequenced in a study of blood T cell repertoires in COVID-19 (dated by TCRdb to 2018 to 2020). The library was generated by the immunoSEQ multiplex PCR assay. Here the immuneACCESS table is served through TCRdb, limited to in-frame sequences with V and J called. Missing clones are a known gap in these copies; in checked studies unresolved V genes cover under half, and the rest lacks a known reason. This sample is represented by about 230,000 clones; around 84% of them were singletons. Jointly, the top ten make up around 10% of the sample. The source material was peripheral blood. The receptors here all came from a man between 50 and 59 years old with COVID-19, enrolled during active disease.

V is TRBV5-1 and J is TRBJ2-1; 9 bases agree with TRBD2. The germline gives CDR1 SGHRS, CDR2 YFSETQ. Trimming took 0 bases from V and 4 from J; bases not matched to a gene: 5. The CDR3 covers 16 residues. The CDR3 bases are TGCGCCAGCAGCTTGGCCTTTAGCGGGAGTTACAATGAGCAGTTCTTC. Residues: CASSLAFSGSYNEQFF. The full variable domain, in which reference TRBV5-1 and TRBJ2-1 provide the parts outside the CDR3, is KAGVTQTPRYLIKTRGQQVTLSCSPISGHRSVSWYQQTPGQGLQFLFEYFSETQRNKGNFPGRFSGRQFSNSRSEMNVSTLELGDSALYLCASSLAFSGSYNEQFFGPGTRLTVL.

The CDR3 loop is CASSLAEGFGLFF. The CDR3, as DNA: TGTGCCAGCAGCTTAGCGGAGGGGTTCGGGCTGTTTTTT. The chain carries TRBV7-8 and TRBJ1-4, with TRBD1 as a possible D gene (5 bases). V gave up 0 bases and J gave up 14 bases, with 13 bases separating them. Germline values: CDR1 SGHVS, CDR2 FQNEAQ. The length of the CDR3 is 13 residues.

V gene TRBV3-1 (or the pseudogene TRBV3-2) combines with J gene TRBJ1-2; D perhaps matches TRBD1 (5 bases). From germline, CDR1 is LGHDT and CDR2 YNNKEL (reference sequence). V lost 2 bases and J 3 bases, leaving 19 bases between the germline ends. This CDR3 spans 17 amino acids. The CDR3 nucleotides read TGTGCCAGCAGCCAACATACGGGAGGCAGGGTGGACTATGGCTACACCTTC. As protein: CASSQHTGGRVDYGYTF.

In its sample, this clone ranks as large (0.1 to 1%). The rearrangement joins TRBV30 to TRBJ2-7; 9 positions match TRBD1. The CDR3 length is 16 residues. With 3 bases clipped from V and 1 base from J, the junction kept 10 bases outside the gene matches. Germline CDR1 reads GTSNPN; CDR2 reads SVGIG (reference sequence). The DNA of the CDR3 is TGTGCCTGGAGACCTACCCCCGGGACAGGGTCCTACGAGCAGTACTTC. Its translation is CAWRPTPGTGSYEQYF.

The rearrangement uses TRBV27 and TRBJ2-1, with 9 nucleotides matching TRBD2. Germline V gene lookup returns CDR1 MNHEY and CDR2 SMNVEV (reference sequence). Trimming at V came to 0 bases and at J to 2 bases, leaving 2 bases not matched to a gene. The CDR3 consists of 16 residues. The CDR3 here is CASSLSRGGAYNEQFF. In nucleotides, the CDR3 is TGTGCCAGCAGTTTATCGCGCGGGGGGGCCTACAATGAGCAGTTCTTC.

This chain connects TRBV4-2 to TRBJ1-6, with D hard to call. The CDR3 is made up of 15 amino acids. V was clipped by 0 bases and J by 8 bases, with 11 bases between them. Germline loops: CDR1 LGHNA, CDR2 YNFKEQ. CDR3 nucleotide sequence: TGTGCCAGCAGCCAAGAATCCCGGGTGGATTCACCCCTCCACTTT. Amino acids: CASSQESRVDSPLHF.

This rearrangement joins TRBV6-5 to TRBJ2-7, with TRBD2 as a possible D gene (5 bases). CDR1 and CDR2 from the germline V gene are MNHEY and SVGAGI. V lost 0 bases to trimming and J lost 3 bases, with 12 bases between them. The CDR3 has 15 amino acids. This chain's CDR3 is CASSYSRDPRYEQYF. The DNA for the CDR3 is TGTGCCAGCAGTTACTCGAGGGATCCCCGCTACGAGCAGTACTTC.

CDR3 in DNA: TGTGCCAGTAGTATTGGGACAGCCGGAAACACCATATATTTT. This translates into CASSIGTAGNTIYF. The rearrangement links TRBV19 to TRBJ1-3; 7 nucleotides match TRBD1. The CDR3 length is 14 residues. CDR1 LNHDA and CDR2 SQIVND come from the germline V gene (reference sequence). After removal of 3 bases from V and 4 bases from J, the junction contained 3 bases not matched to a gene.

The V and J genes are TRBV11-2 and TRBJ1-1; 11 nucleotides align to TRBD1. V lost 2 bases to trimming and J lost 4 bases; unmatched junction nucleotides: 6. The length of the CDR3 is 16 residues. Germline CDR1 SGHAT, CDR2 FQNNGV. The CDR3, as DNA: TGTGCCAGCAGCTTACGGACAGGGGGCGCCTCCACTGAAGCTTTCTTT. It codes for CASSLRTGGASTEAFF.

The chain carries TRBV18 and TRBJ2-1, with D uncertain. Germline assignment: CDR1 KGHSH and CDR2 LQKENI. There are 15 residues in the CDR3. V was pared by 0 bases and J by 7 bases, with 13 bases between. In DNA, the CDR3 is TGTGCCAGCTCACCACCGGGCAGCTCTGATAATGAGCAGTTCTTC. Translated, it gives CASSPPGSSDNEQFF.

The chain joins TRBV15 to TRBJ2-3; D perhaps matches TRBD1 (5 bases). V gave up 0 bases and J gave up 0 bases, with 10 bases separating them. There are 16 residues in the CDR3. Germline V gene sequence: CDR1 LNHNV, CDR2 YYDKDF (reference sequence). The CDR3 nucleotides are TGTGCCACCAGCAGAGAAGGGGCGGATAGCACAGATACGCAGTATTTT. Translation gives CATSREGADSTDTQYF.

The J gene is TRBJ2-1, the V gene TRBV27; D unresolved. There are 14 residues in the CDR3. V was clipped by 2 bases and J by 9 bases, with 14 bases between them. Per the germline V gene, CDR1 is MNHEY and CDR2 is SMNVEV (reference sequence). DNA of the CDR3: TGTGCCAGCAGTTTAGGCCCCTCTGTTTTTGAGCAGTTCTTC. It encodes CASSLGPSVFEQFF.

This clone came up a few times. The chain employs TRBV5-1 and TRBJ2-1; D is unresolved. CDR1 SGHRS and CDR2 YFSETQ come from the germline V gene. V was pared by 0 bases and J by 5 bases, with 9 bases between. There are 14 residues in the CDR3. CDR3: CASSLGQVDNEQFF. CDR3 in DNA: TGCGCCAGCAGCTTGGGCCAGGTGGACAATGAGCAGTTCTTC.

The chain recombines TRBV13 with TRBJ2-2; 7 nucleotides match TRBD1. The CDR3 loop spans 15 amino acids. Germline V gives CDR1 PRHDT, CDR2 FYEKMQ (reference sequence). The V gene end was trimmed by 7 bases and the J gene end by 3 bases; junction bases not matched to a gene: 8. CDR3 coding DNA: TGTGCCAGCACCAAGACAGGGCGCGACACCGGGGAGCTGTTTTTT. This encodes CASTKTGRDTGELFF. The complete variable domain, with remaining parts taken from reference TRBV13 and TRBJ2-2, reads AAGVIQSPRHLIKEKRETATLKCYPIPRHDTVYWYQQGPGQDPQFLISFYEKMQSDKGSIPDRFSAQQFSDYHSELNMSSLELGDSALYFCASTKTGRDTGELFFGEGSRLTVL.

The rearrangement joins TRBV6-6 to TRBJ1-1, with unresolved D. V was pared by 2 bases and J by 1 base, with 8 bases between. The CDR3 length is 14 residues. Per the germline V gene, CDR1 is MNHNY and CDR2 is SVGAGI (reference sequence). The DNA for the CDR3 is TGTGCCAGCAGTTACATCGGTCAGAACACTGAAGCTTTCTTT. Translated: CASSYIGQNTEAFF.

This clone was picked up one time. The chain combines TRBV7-7 with TRBJ2-2; 8 bases agree with TRBD1. The CDR3 loop spans 14 amino acids. After removal of 6 bases from V and 6 bases from J, the junction contained 6 bases not matched to a gene. Looked up from germline, CDR1 is SSHAT and CDR2 is FNYEAQ (reference sequence). The DNA for the CDR3 is TGTGCCAGCAGTCTGGCAGGGGGCGCCGGGGAGCTGTTTTTT. It is translated as CASSLAGGAGELFF.

This clone was counted once. This chain joins TRBV9 and TRBJ1-1; D not certain. The CDR3 consists of 14 residues. CDR1 is SGDLS, CDR2 YYNGEE, per germline. V was cut by 0 bases and J by 0 bases, with 6 bases left in between. This chain's CDR3 is CASSVDSMNTEAFF. The CDR3 DNA reads TGTGCCAGCAGCGTAGACAGCATGAACACTGAAGCTTTCTTT.

The chain links TRBV10-3 to TRBJ1-6; TRBD1 might be the D (5 bases). Per the germline V gene, CDR1 is ENHRY and CDR2 is SYGVKD. The CDR3 contains 16 residues. Trimming cost V 2 bases and J 8 bases, with 16 bases left between them. For the CDR3, the DNA is TGTGCCATCAGTGAGGGGATGGGGCGAGGTGATTCACCCCTCCACTTT. Protein sequence: CAISEGMGRGDSPLHF.

The rearrangement links TRBV21-1 to TRBJ2-3; the tabulated D call, TRBD2, remains unverified against the DNA. TRBV21-1 is marked as a pseudogene. The CDR3 consists of 15 residues. CDR3 nucleotides: TGTGCCAGCAGCCCATCCGGGGGAGACACAGATACGCAGTATTTT. It encodes CASSPSGGDTDTQYF.

The chain links TRBV27 to TRBJ1-5; D ambiguous. The V end lost 6 bases, the J end lost 0 bases, and 6 bases lay between the germline ends. The CDR3 is 13 residues long. Per the germline V gene, CDR1 is MNHEY and CDR2 is SMNVEV (reference sequence). In DNA form, the CDR3 reads TGTGCCAGCAGATCTAATAGCAATCAGCCCCAGCATTTT. Amino acids: CASRSNSNQPQHF.

The chain joins TRBV24-1 to TRBJ2-1, with 7 bases that match TRBD2. J was trimmed by 9 bases and V by 6 bases; bases with no gene match: 10. CDR3 length: 14 amino acids. Germline-derived CDR1 and CDR2 are KGHDR and SFDVKD. CDR3 nucleotides: TGTGCCACCAGTCTCAGCGGGACCGCCGCTGAGCAGTTCTTC. Translating gives CATSLSGTAAEQFF.

This chain joins TRBV5-1 and TRBJ2-3, with 10 nucleotides matching TRBD2. From germline, CDR1 is SGHRS and CDR2 YFSETQ. V shed 3 bases and J 2 bases; nucleotides not matched to a gene: 6. CDR3 length equals 16 residues. CDR3 nucleotides: TGCGCCAGCAGCTCGTTAGCGGGGGGCTTCACAGATACGCAGTATTTT. Translated: CASSSLAGGFTDTQYF. The full variable domain, with the rest looked up from reference TRBV5-1 and TRBJ2-3, is KAGVTQTPRYLIKTRGQQVTLSCSPISGHRSVSWYQQTPGQGLQFLFEYFSETQRNKGNFPGRFSGRQFSNSRSEMNVSTLELGDSALYLCASSSLAGGFTDTQYFGPGTRLTVL.

The chain links TRBV5-1 to TRBJ2-3; 7 bases align to TRBD2. After removal of 2 bases from V and 3 bases from J, the junction contained 6 bases not matched to a gene. Germline loops: CDR1 SGHRS, CDR2 YFSETQ. This CDR3 is built from 15 residues. CDR3 coding DNA: TGCGCCAGCAGCTTATCTAGCGGAGTGACAGATACGCAGTATTTT. This sequence encodes CASSLSSGVTDTQYF.

The chain carries TRBV6-5 and TRBJ2-3; D might be TRBD2 (5 bases). Germline V gene sequence: CDR1 MNHEY, CDR2 SVGAGI. CDR3 length: 13 amino acids. Trimming pared 8 bases from V and 0 bases from J, leaving 9 bases between. CDR3: CASEWTSTDTQYF. For the CDR3, the DNA is TGTGCCAGCGAATGGACTAGCACAGATACGCAGTATTTT.

The J gene is TRBJ1-5, the V gene TRBV30; 8 bases are a match to TRBD1. The germline CDR1 and CDR2 sequences are GTSNPN and SVGIG (reference sequence). The CDR3 runs 15 residues. V shed 4 bases and J 3 bases; nucleotides not matched to a gene: 8. CDR3 nucleotides: TGTGCCTGGACGGGAGGACAGGGCTACAATCAGCCCCAGCATTTT. The encoded protein is CAWTGGQGYNQPQHF.

The CDR3 bases are TGTGCCAGCTCGAGCGGGGGACCTTTCAATGAGCAGTTCTTC. It specifies CASSSGGPFNEQFF. The rearrangement links TRBV6-4 to TRBJ2-1; the match to TRBD2 covers 8 bases. The CDR3 spans 14 residues. The germline gives CDR1 MRHNA, CDR2 SNTAGT. The ends lost 8 bases at V and 6 bases at J; junction bases unmatched: 9.

J is TRBJ1-2 and V is TRBV5-1, with D possibly being TRBD1 (5 bases). V lost 0 bases and J lost 5, with 14 bases in between. The length of the CDR3 is 15 residues. Germline V gives CDR1 SGHRS, CDR2 YFSETQ. This CDR3 is CASSLGGTGEYGYTF. The CDR3 DNA sequence: TGCGCCAGCAGCTTGGGTGGTACAGGTGAATATGGCTACACCTTC.

The chain has TRBV19 and TRBJ1-6, with 9 bases that match TRBD1. The length of the CDR3 is 15 residues. The V gene's germline CDR1 is LNHDA and CDR2 SQIVND (reference sequence). V was clipped by 6 bases and J by 9 bases; unmatched bases: 9. CDR3 protein: CASSRGQGSVSPLHF. The CDR3 nucleotides are TGTGCCAGTAGCCGCGGACAGGGGTCTGTTTCACCCCTCCACTTT.

This clone was seen a few times. The V gene is TRBV21-1, the J gene TRBJ1-2; the table's TRBD1 call for D was not verified on the DNA. TRBV21-1 is a pseudogene segment. This CDR3 has 15 residues. The chain's CDR3 is CASSKSGWAAYGYTF. CDR3 bases: TGTGCCAGCAGCAAATCAGGGTGGGCGGCCTATGGCTACACCTTC.

The chain is built from TRBV30 and TRBJ2-1; TRBD1 matches 7 bases. CDR1 is GTSNPN and CDR2 is SVGIG in the germline V gene (reference sequence). The V and J ends lost 2 bases and 2 bases, in that order; junction bases with no gene match: 6. There are 15 residues in the CDR3. Here the CDR3 DNA reads TGTGCCTGGAGTCCCGACAGGGAGACCTACAATGAGCAGTTCTTC. This encodes CAWSPDRETYNEQFF.